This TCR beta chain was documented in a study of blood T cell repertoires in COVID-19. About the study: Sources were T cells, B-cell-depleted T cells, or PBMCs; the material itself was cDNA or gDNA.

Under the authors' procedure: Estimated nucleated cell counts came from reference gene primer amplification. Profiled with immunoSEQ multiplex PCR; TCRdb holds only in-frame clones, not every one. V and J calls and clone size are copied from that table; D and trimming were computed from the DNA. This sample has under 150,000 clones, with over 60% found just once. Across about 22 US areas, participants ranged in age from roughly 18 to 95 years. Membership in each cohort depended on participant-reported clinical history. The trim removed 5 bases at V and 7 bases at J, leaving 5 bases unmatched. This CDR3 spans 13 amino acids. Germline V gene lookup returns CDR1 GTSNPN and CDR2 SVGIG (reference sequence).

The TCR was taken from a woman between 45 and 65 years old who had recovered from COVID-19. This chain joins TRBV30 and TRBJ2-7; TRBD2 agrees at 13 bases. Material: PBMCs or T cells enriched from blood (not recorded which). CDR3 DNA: TGTGCCTGGGGGACTAGCGGGACCCAAGAGCAGTACTTC. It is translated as CAWGTSGTQEQYF.